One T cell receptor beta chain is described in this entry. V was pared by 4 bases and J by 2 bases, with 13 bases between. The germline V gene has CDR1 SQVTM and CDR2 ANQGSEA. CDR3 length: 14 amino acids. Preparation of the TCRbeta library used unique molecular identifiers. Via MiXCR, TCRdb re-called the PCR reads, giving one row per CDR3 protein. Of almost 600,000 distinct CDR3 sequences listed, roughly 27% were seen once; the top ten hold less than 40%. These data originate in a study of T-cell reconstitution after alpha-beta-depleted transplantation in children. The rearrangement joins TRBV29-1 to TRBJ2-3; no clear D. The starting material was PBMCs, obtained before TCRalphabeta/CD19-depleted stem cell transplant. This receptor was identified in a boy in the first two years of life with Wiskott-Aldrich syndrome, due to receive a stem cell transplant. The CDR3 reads CSVVGSFSTDTQYF. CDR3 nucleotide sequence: TGCAGCGTTGTTGGCAGTTTCTCCACAGATACGCAGTATTTT.